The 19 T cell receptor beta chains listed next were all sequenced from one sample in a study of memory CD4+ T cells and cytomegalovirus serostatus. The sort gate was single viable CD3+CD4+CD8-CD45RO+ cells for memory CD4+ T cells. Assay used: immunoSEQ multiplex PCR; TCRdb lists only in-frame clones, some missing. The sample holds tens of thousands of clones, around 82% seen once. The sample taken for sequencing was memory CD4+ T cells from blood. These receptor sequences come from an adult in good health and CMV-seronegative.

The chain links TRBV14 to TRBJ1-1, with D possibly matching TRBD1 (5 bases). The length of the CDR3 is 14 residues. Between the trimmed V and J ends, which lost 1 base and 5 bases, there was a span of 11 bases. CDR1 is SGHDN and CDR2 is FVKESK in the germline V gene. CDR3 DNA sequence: TGTGCCAGCAGCCAAGTCTACGGGGGTACTGAAGCTTTCTTT. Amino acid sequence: CASSQVYGGTEAFF.

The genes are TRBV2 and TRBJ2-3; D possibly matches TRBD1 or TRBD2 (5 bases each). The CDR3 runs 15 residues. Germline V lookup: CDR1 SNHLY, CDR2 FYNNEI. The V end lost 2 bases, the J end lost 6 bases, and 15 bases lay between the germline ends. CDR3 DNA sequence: TGTGCCAGCAGTGAACTTCATGGGGGTTCGGATACGCAGTATTTT. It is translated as CASSELHGGSDTQYF.

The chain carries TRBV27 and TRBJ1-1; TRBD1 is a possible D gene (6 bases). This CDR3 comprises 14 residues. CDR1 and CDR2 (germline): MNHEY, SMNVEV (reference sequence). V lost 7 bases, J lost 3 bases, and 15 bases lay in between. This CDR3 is CASTRTGRYTEAFF. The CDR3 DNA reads TGTGCCAGCACCCGAACAGGGCGGTACACTGAAGCTTTCTTT.

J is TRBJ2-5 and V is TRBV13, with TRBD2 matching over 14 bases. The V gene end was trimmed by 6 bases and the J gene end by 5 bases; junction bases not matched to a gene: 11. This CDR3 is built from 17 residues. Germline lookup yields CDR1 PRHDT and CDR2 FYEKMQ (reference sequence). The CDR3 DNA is TGTGCCAGCAGTAACTTACGACTAGCGGGGGGGGACGAGACCCAGTACTTC. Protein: CASSNLRLAGGDETQYF. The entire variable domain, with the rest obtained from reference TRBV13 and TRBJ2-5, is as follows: AAGVIQSPRHLIKEKRETATLKCYPIPRHDTVYWYQQGPGQDPQFLISFYEKMQSDKGSIPDRFSAQQFSDYHSELNMSSLELGDSALYFCASSNLRLAGGDETQYFGPGTRLLVL.

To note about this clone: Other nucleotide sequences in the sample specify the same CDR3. This CDR3 reads CASSFSGYAEAFF. Here the CDR3 DNA reads TGTGCCAGCAGCTTCTCTGGGTACGCTGAAGCTTTCTTT. The V gene is TRBV7-8, the J gene TRBJ1-1; D gene ambiguous. Germline values: CDR1 SGHVS, CDR2 FQNEAQ. The CDR3 loop spans 13 amino acids. Between the trimmed V and J ends, which lost 3 bases and 6 bases, there was a span of 11 bases.

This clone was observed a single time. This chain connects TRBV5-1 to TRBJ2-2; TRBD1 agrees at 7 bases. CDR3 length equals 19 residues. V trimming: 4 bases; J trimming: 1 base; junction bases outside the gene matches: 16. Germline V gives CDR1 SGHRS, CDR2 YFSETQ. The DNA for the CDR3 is TGCGCCAGCAGCACCCGGGAACAGGGGTCACACGAGAACACCGGGGAGCTGTTTTTT. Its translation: CASSTREQGSHENTGELFF.

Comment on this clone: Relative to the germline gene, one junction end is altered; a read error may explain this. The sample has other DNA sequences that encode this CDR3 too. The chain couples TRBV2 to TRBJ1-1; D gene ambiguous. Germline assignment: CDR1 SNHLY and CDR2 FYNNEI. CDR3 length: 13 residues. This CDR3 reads CASSEGSTRRAFF. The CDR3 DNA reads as TGCGCCAGCAGTGAAGGATCGACTAGGCGGGCTTTCTTT.

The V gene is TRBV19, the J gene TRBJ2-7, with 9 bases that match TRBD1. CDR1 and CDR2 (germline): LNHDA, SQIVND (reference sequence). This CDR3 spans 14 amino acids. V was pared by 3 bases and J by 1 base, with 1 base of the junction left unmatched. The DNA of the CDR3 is TGTGCCAGTAGTATGGACAGGGGTTCCTACGAGCAGTACTTC. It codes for CASSMDRGSYEQYF.

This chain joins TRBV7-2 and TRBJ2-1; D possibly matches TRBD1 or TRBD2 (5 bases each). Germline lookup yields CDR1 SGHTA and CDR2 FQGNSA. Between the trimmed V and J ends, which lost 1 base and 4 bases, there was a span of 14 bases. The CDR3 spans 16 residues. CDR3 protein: CASSLGLRGLYNEQFF. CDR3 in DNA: TGTGCCAGCAGCTTAGGTCTACGGGGCTTGTACAATGAGCAGTTCTTC.

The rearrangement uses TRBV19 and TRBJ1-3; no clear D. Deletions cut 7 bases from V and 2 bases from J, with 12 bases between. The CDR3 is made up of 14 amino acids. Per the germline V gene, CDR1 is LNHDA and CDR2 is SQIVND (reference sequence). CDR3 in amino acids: CASKRWGTGNTIYF. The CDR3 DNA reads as TGTGCCAGTAAAAGGTGGGGTACTGGAAACACCATATATTTT.

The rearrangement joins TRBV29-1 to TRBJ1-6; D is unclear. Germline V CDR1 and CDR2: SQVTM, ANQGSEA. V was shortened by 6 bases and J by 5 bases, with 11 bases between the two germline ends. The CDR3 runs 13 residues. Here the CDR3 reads CSVGSGDNSPLHF. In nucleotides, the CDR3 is TGCAGCGTCGGCTCTGGAGATAATTCACCCCTCCACTTT.

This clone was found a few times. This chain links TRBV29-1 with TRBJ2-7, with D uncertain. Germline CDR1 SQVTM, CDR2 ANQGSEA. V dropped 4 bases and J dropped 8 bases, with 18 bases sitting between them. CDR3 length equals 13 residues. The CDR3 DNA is TGCAGCGTTGGTACCGTCTCCCCCCCCAAGCAGTACTTC. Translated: CSVGTVSPPKQYF.

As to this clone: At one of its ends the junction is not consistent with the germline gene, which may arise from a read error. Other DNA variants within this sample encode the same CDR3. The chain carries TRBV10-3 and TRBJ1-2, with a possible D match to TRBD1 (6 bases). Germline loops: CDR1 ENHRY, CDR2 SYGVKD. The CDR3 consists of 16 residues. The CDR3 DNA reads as TGCGCCATCAGTGAGGCACAGGGTAAGGGAAGGTATGGCTACACCTTC. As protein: CAISEAQGKGRYGYTF.

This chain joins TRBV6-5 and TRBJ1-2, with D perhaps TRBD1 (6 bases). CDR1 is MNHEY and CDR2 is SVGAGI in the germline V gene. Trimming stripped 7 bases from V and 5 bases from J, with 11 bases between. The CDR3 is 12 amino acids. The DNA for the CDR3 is TGTGCCAGCACCCCGACAGGATATGGCTACACCTTC. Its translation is CASTPTGYGYTF.

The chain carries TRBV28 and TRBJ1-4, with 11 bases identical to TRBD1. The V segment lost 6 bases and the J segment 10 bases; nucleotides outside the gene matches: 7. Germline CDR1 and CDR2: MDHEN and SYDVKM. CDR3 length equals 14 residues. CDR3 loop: CASSGTGGSSKLFF. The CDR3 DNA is TGTGCCAGCAGCGGGACAGGGGGTTCGTCAAAACTGTTTTTT.

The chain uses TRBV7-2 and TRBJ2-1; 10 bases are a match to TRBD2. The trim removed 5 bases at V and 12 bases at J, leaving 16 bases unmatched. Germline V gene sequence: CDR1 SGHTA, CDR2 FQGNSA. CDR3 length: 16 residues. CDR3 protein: CASSEGSSGGRGMQFF. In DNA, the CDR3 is TGTGCCAGCAGCGAAGGGTCTAGCGGGGGTCGAGGCATGCAGTTCTTC.

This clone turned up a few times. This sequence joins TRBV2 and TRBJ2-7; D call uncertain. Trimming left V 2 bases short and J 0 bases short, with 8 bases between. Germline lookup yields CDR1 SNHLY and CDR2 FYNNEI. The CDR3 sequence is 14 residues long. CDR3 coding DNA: TGTGCCAGCAGTGAATGGTATGCCTCCTACGAGCAGTACTTC. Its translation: CASSEWYASYEQYF.

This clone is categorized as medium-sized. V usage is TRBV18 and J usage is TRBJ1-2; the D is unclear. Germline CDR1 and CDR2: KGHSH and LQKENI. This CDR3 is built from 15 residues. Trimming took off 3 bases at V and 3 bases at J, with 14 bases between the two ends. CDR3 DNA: TGTGCCAGCTCACCGCTTATGGAGGTTGACTATGGCTACACCTTC. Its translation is CASSPLMEVDYGYTF.

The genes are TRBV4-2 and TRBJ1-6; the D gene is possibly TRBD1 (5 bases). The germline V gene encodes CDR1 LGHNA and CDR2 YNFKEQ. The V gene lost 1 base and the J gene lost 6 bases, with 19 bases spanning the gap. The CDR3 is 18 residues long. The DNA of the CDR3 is TGTGCCAGCAGCCAAGCTTTAGGCGGGGGACCCCTTAATTCACCCCTCCACTTT. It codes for CASSQALGGGPLNSPLHF.